This T cell receptor (beta chain) appears in the sequencing data of a study of CD4 T cells in relation to SARS-CoV-2 and coronaviruses. As for the study in general: PBMCs were cultured with antigen for roughly 10 days before TCR beta sequencing.

Clones were sequenced by immunoSEQ multiplex PCR, and TCRdb holds only the in-frame ones, with some missing. The sample has roughly 18,000 clones, approximately 77% seen once. This CDR3 is 15 amino acids long. Germline-derived CDR1 and CDR2 are SGHNT and YENEEA. Germline trimming cut 5 bases from V and 2 bases from J; bases unmatched to any gene: 7. Before the COVID-19 pandemic, during about 2011-2019, CD4+ T cells were taken from unexposed donors. After 10 to 11 days of culture, CD4+ T cells were isolated. As cell numbers allowed, unexposed-donor CD4+ T cells faced SARS-CoV-2 S/N and four cold-coronavirus spikes. Concerning this clone: Its antigen is undetermined.

The chain recombines TRBV11-3 with TRBJ2-7; TRBD1 aligns across 9 bases. Sequencing was done on a sample of CD4+ T cells from PBMCs, cultured in vitro. The source is a human donor in good health. DNA of the CDR3: TGTGCCAGCAGCCCCTCCGGGACAGGGACCTACGAGCAGTACTTC. Encoded protein: CASSPSGTGTYEQYF.